Following are 17 T cell receptor beta chains from one sample sequenced in a study of cytomegalovirus exposure and HLA in healthy donors. The PCR employed 60 Vbeta primers together with 13 Jbeta primers. Sequencing used immunoSEQ multiplex PCR; TCRdb keeps in-frame clones, though not all of them. The sample consists of approximately 150,000 clones, just over 75% of them appearing once. The sample was PBMCs. The receptor source for this set is a woman between 35 and 50 years old in good health and CMV-seronegative.

With respect to this clone: At one of its ends the junction is not consistent with the germline gene, which may arise from a read error. The V call is TRBV2, the J call TRBJ1-1, with D perhaps TRBD1 (5 bases). This CDR3 has 14 amino acids. Per germline, CDR1 SNHLY and CDR2 FYNNEI. This chain's CDR3 is CASNEDSLNTEAFF. The CDR3 DNA reads TGTGCCAGCAATGAAGACAGTTTGAACACTGAAGCTTTCTTT.

This clone came up a few times. The chain links TRBV28 to TRBJ1-1; maybe TRBD1 (6 bases). The ends were cut back, 5 bases at V and 1 base at J, with 23 bases in the middle. Germline values: CDR1 MDHEN, CDR2 SYDVKM. This CDR3 spans 18 amino acids. CDR3 protein: CASSPRQERGGRNTEAFF. CDR3 nucleotide sequence: TGTGCCAGCAGTCCTAGACAGGAGAGGGGAGGGAGGAACACTGAAGCTTTCTTT.

This clone has only a few counts. The chain combines TRBV6-1 with TRBJ2-3; maybe TRBD2 (6 bases). CDR1 MNHNS and CDR2 SASEGT come from the germline V gene. V lost 6 bases, J lost 2 bases, and 15 bases lay in between. The CDR3 spans 15 residues. The CDR3 region has the DNA TGTGCCAGCAGGATGAGGGGAGGCCTCACAGATACGCAGTATTTT. This gives the protein CASRMRGGLTDTQYF.

The rearrangement joins TRBV5-1 to TRBJ2-1; D perhaps matches TRBD2 (5 bases). Germline lookup yields CDR1 SGHRS and CDR2 YFSETQ. The CDR3 has 16 residues. V lost 3 bases to trimming and J lost 2 bases, with 15 bases between them. This CDR3 reads CASSSHGSTAYNEQFF. The CDR3 region has the DNA TGCGCCAGCAGCTCGCATGGGAGTACGGCCTACAATGAGCAGTTCTTC.

The rearrangement uses TRBV11-3 and TRBJ2-2; no clear D gene. V was shortened by 2 bases and J by 8 bases, with 12 bases between the two germline ends. CDR3 length: 14 amino acids. Germline V gives CDR1 SGHNT, CDR2 YENEEA. CDR3 bases: TGTGCCAGCAGCTTACGGCGGAGTACAGGGGAGCTGTTTTTT. This codes for CASSLRRSTGELFF.

The V and J genes are TRBV6-6 and TRBJ1-4; 7 nucleotides agree with TRBD1. CDR3 length equals 13 residues. CDR1 and CDR2 (germline): MNHNY, SVGAGI (reference sequence). V lost 5 bases and J lost 12; bases outside the gene matches: 9. In DNA form, the CDR3 reads TGTGCCAGCAGTGGTTCCGGGACAGCTGAACTGTTTTTT. The encoded protein is CASSGSGTAELFF.

The chain joins TRBV7-9 to TRBJ2-2; 14 bases match TRBD2. This CDR3 spans 16 amino acids. V lost 5 bases to trimming and J lost 5 bases; unmatched junction nucleotides: 4. The germline gives CDR1 SEHNR, CDR2 FQNEAQ (reference sequence). The CDR3 loop is CASSLRLAGGTGELFF. CDR3 bases: TGTGCCAGCAGCCTACGACTAGCGGGAGGGACCGGGGAGCTGTTTTTT.

This chain connects TRBV30 to TRBJ1-1; 8 positions match TRBD1. Germline CDR1 reads GTSNPN; CDR2 reads SVGIG (reference sequence). The CDR3 is 12 residues long. Unmatched junction bases numbered 4, after V lost 4 bases and J lost 6 bases. The CDR3 nucleotides are TGTGCCTGGACTCAGGGGGCCTCTGAAGCTTTCTTT. The encoded protein is CAWTQGASEAFF.

The V gene is TRBV4-1, the J gene TRBJ1-3, with TRBD1 identical over 8 bases. The J call is doubtful: the DNA matches TRBJ2-2 better. CDR3 length equals 16 residues. Germline assignment: CDR1 MGHRA and CDR2 YSYEKL. CDR3 in DNA: TGCGCCAGCAGCCACCTGGAACAGGGGGACACCGGGGAGCTGTTTTTT. Protein sequence: CASSHLEQGDTGELFF.

V usage is TRBV19 and J usage is TRBJ1-3; D may be TRBD1 (6 bases). The CDR3 covers 16 residues. Per germline, CDR1 LNHDA and CDR2 SQIVND (reference sequence). V lost 5 bases and J lost 2, with 16 bases in between. The CDR3 reads CASSSKRGATGNTIYF. The CDR3 coding sequence is TGTGCCAGTAGTTCCAAGCGGGGGGCAACTGGAAACACCATATATTTT.

The rearrangement uses TRBV5-1 and TRBJ2-1; 7 nucleotides agree with TRBD1. The CDR3 runs to 15 residues. V lost 0 bases and J lost 6; bases outside the gene matches: 6. Germline V gene lookup returns CDR1 SGHRS and CDR2 YFSETQ. CDR3 bases: TGCGCCAGCAGCTTGGAACAGGGGTGGCTCAATGAGCAGTTCTTC. Its translation: CASSLEQGWLNEQFF.

J is TRBJ2-1 and V is TRBV6-6; D is uncertain. CDR1 MNHNY and CDR2 SVGAGI come from the germline V gene (reference sequence). There are 11 residues in the CDR3. Deletions cut 6 bases from V and 7 bases from J, with 7 bases between. CDR3 DNA: TGTGCCAGCAGCCCTCGGAATGAGCAGTTCTTC. Translating gives CASSPRNEQFF.

The chain couples TRBV5-1 to TRBJ2-3; possibly TRBD1 for D (6 bases). V was trimmed by 2 bases and J by 4 bases, leaving 14 bases between them. Germline V lookup: CDR1 SGHRS, CDR2 YFSETQ. The CDR3 runs to 15 residues. The CDR3 protein is CASSLGDKVPDTQYF. The CDR3 DNA follows: TGCGCCAGCAGCTTAGGGGACAAAGTCCCAGATACGCAGTATTTT.

The J gene is TRBJ2-2, the V gene TRBV18; 9 bases line up with TRBD1. With 3 bases clipped from V and 3 bases from J, the junction kept 5 bases outside the gene matches. Germline V gene lookup returns CDR1 KGHSH and CDR2 LQKENI. The CDR3 spans 16 residues. The CDR3 here is CASSPTGGLDTGELFF. In DNA form, the CDR3 reads TGTGCCAGCTCACCTACAGGGGGCTTAGACACCGGGGAGCTGTTTTTT.

V usage is TRBV25-1 and J usage is TRBJ2-2, with 9 bases that match TRBD1. Looked up from germline, CDR1 is MGHDK and CDR2 is SYGVNS. The ends lost 6 bases at V and 3 bases at J; junction bases unmatched: 8. This CDR3 comprises 16 residues. CDR3 in DNA: TGTGCCAGCAGCCGTGGAACAGGGGGCCACACCGGGGAGCTGTTTTTT. As protein: CASSRGTGGHTGELFF.

The DNA of the CDR3 is TGTGCCAGCAGCATGGACACCAAGGGGGCCTACGAGCAGTACTTC. Its protein is CASSMDTKGAYEQYF. The chain links TRBV11-1 to TRBJ2-7; the D gene is possibly TRBD1 (6 bases). V lost 5 bases and J lost 2, with 16 bases in between. There are 15 residues in the CDR3. Germline CDR1 and CDR2: SGHAT and FQDESV (reference sequence).

The chain uses TRBV15 and TRBJ2-2, with 8 bases aligning to TRBD1. The CDR3 has 17 amino acids. Trimming at V came to 3 bases and at J to 4 bases, leaving 10 bases not matched to a gene. Germline loops: CDR1 LNHNV, CDR2 YYDKDF (reference sequence). The CDR3 DNA sequence: TGTGCCACCAGCAGCACAGGACAGGGCAGCGGCACCGGGGAGCTGTTTTTT. Its translation is CATSSTGQGSGTGELFF. The whole variable domain, remainder taken from reference TRBV15 and TRBJ2-2, is DAMVIQNPRYQVTQFGKPVTLSCSQTLNHNVMYWYQQKSSQAPKLLFHYYDKDFNNEADTPDNFQSRRPNTSFCFLDIRSPGLGDTAMYLCATSSTGQGSGTGELFFGEGSRLTVL.